The TCR beta chain under discussion was sequenced for a study of response to subunit inactivated influenza vaccine. Study results and caveats: It was the authors' suggestion that each seasonal influenza vaccination recruits few new T cells.

V lost 1 base to trimming and J lost 13 bases; unmatched junction nucleotides: 13. Per the germline V gene, CDR1 is SGHTA and CDR2 is FQGNSA. This CDR3 region has 16 residues. The table lists this clonotype with a few counts. What it binds is unknown. MiXCR was run by TCRdb on the RT-PCR reads, yielding one entry per CDR3 protein. The table has under 550,000 distinct CDR3 sequences, under 9% seen once. Sequenced here: PBMCs from blood, sampled around 25 months after vaccination. The J gene is TRBJ1-6, the V gene TRBV7-2; 7 bases fit TRBD1. This receptor was identified in a man aged 45 to 75 who received an inactivated influenza vaccine. CDR3 region: CASSLVGGQAVAPLHF. The CDR3 bases are TGTGCCAGCAGCTTAGTAGGAGGACAGGCGGTAGCGCCCCTCCACTTT.